This T cell receptor (beta chain) was sequenced for a study of cytomegalovirus exposure and HLA in healthy donors. The PCR contained 60 Vbeta and 13 Jbeta primers. TCRdb keeps only in-frame clones here, not all; method: immunoSEQ multiplex PCR. The table lists 150,000 to 200,000 clones, around four fifths of them singletons. The germline V gene encodes CDR1 SGHRS and CDR2 YFSETQ. This CDR3 region has 23 residues. V was pared by 0 bases and J by 4 bases, with 21 bases of the junction left unmatched. As concerns this clone: The target antigen is unknown.

Study-wide results and caveats: Associated with HLA alleles at 0.05 false discovery rate in a later analysis were 16,951 TCR beta sequences.

The TCR sequence derives from a man aged 45 to 65 in good health and CMV-seropositive. The genes are TRBV5-1 and TRBJ1-6; TRBD1 matches 11 bases. The sample taken for sequencing was PBMCs. The CDR3 here is CASSLVGGKQPGQGDIYNSPLHF. CDR3 nucleotides: TGCGCCAGCAGCTTGGTAGGGGGTAAACAACCGGGACAGGGGGATATTTATAATTCACCCCTCCACTTT.